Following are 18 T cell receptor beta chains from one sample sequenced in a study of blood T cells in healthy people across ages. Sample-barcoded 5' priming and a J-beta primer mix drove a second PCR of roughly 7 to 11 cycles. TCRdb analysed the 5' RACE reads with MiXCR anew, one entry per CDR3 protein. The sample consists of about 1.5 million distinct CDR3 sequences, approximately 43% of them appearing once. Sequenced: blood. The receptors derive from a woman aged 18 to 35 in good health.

CDR3 sequence: CASSPKTGGKAGYTF. CDR3 sequence (DNA): TGTGCCAGCTCACCAAAGACAGGGGGAAAAGCTGGCTACACCTTC. The gene calls are TRBV18 and TRBJ1-2; 9 positions match TRBD1. Germline values: CDR1 KGHSH, CDR2 LQKENI. The CDR3 length is 15 residues. V gave up 2 bases and J gave up 7 bases; unmatched junction bases: 8.

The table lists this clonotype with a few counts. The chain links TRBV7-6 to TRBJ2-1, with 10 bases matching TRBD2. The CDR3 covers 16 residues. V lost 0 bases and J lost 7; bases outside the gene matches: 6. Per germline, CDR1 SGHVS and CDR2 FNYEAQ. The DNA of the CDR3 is TGTGCCAGCAGCTTAGCCCCATCGGGACTAGCGAATGAGCAGTTCTTC. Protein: CASSLAPSGLANEQFF.

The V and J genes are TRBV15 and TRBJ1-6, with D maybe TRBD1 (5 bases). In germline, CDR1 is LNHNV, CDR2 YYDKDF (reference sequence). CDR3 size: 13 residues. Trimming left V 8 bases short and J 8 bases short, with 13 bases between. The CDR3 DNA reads TGTGCCACCGCAGGGTCTCGGGATTCACCCCTCCACTTT. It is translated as CATAGSRDSPLHF. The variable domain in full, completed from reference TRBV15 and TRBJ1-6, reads DAMVIQNPRYQVTQFGKPVTLSCSQTLNHNVMYWYQQKSSQAPKLLFHYYDKDFNNEADTPDNFQSRRPNTSFCFLDIRSPGLGDTAMYLCATAGSRDSPLHFGNGTRLTVT.

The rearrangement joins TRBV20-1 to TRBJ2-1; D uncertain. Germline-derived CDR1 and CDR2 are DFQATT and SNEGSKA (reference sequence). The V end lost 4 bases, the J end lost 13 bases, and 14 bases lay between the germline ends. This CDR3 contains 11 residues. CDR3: CSAIVQETQFF. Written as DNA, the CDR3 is TGCAGTGCTATTGTACAAGAGACCCAGTTCTTC.

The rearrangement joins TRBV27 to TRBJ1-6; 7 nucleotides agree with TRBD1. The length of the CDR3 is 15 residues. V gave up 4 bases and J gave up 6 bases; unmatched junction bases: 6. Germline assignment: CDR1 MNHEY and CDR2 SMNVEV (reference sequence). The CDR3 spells CASSSNQGVNSPLHF. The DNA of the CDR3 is TGTGCCAGCAGTTCTAACCAGGGGGTTAATTCACCCCTCCACTTT.

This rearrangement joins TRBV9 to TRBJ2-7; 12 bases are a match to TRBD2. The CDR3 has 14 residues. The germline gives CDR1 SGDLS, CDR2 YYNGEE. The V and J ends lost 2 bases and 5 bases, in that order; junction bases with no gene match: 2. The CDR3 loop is CASSVGLAGNEQYF. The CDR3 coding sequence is TGTGCCAGCAGCGTTGGACTAGCGGGGAACGAGCAGTACTTC.

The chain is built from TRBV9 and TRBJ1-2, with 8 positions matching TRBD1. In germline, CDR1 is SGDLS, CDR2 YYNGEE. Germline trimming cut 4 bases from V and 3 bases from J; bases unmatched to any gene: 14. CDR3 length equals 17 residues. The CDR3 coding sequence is TGTGCCAGCAGCACGGAGAAGGACAGGGCGGAAGACTATGGCTACACCTTC. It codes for CASSTEKDRAEDYGYTF.

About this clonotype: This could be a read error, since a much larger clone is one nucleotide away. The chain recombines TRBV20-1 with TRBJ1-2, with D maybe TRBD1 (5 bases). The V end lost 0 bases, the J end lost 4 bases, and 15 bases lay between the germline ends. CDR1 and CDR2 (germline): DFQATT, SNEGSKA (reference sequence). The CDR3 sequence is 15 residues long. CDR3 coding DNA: TGCAGTGCTAGAGATACGACAGAGACGGGCTATGGCTACACCTTC. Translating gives CSARDTTETGYGYTF.

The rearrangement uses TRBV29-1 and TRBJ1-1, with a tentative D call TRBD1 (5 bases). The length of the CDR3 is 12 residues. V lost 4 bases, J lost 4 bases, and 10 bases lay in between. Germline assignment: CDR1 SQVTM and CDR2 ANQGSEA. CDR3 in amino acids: CSVGAGITEAFF. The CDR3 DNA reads TGCAGCGTTGGAGCAGGGATCACTGAAGCTTTCTTT.

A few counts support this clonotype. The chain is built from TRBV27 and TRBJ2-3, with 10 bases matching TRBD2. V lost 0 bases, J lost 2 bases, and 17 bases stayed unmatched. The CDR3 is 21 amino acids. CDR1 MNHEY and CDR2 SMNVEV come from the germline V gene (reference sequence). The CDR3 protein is CASSLSWVSASGSPFTDTQYF. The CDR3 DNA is TGTGCCAGCAGTTTATCGTGGGTTTCGGCTAGCGGGAGCCCTTTCACAGATACGCAGTATTTT.

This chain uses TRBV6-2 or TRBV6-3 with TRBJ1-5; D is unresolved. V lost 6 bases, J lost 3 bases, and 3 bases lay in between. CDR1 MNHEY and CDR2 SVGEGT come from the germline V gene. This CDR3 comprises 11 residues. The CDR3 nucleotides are TGTGCCAGCAGCCCCAATCAGCCCCAGCATTTT. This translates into CASSPNQPQHF.

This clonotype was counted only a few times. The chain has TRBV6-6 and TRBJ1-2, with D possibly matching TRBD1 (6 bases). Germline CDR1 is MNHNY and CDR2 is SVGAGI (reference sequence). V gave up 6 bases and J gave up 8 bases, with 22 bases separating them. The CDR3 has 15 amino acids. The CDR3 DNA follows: TGTGCCAGCAGCCGGGGGGGCTTATCAGCGGAGGGCTACACCTTC. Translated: CASSRGGLSAEGYTF.

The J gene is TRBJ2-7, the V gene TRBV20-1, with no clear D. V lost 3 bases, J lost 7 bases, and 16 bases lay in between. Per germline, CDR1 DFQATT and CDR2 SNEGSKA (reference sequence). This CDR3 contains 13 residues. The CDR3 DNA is TGCAGTGCTAGGCCTGCTTCCTACAATGAGCAGTACTTC. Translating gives CSARPASYNEQYF.

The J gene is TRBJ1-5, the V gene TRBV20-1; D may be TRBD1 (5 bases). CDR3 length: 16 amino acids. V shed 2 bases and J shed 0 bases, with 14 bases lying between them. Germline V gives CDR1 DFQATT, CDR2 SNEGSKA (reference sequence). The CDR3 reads CSARRDGTYSNQPQHF. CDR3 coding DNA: TGCAGTGCTAGACGGGACGGGACTTATAGCAATCAGCCCCAGCATTTT.

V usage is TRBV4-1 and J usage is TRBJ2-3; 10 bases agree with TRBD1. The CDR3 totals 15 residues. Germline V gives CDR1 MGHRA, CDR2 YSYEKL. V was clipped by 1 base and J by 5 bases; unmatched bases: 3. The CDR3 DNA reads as TGCGCCAGCAGCCAAGGACAGGGGGCGGGAGATACGCAGTATTTT. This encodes CASSQGQGAGDTQYF.

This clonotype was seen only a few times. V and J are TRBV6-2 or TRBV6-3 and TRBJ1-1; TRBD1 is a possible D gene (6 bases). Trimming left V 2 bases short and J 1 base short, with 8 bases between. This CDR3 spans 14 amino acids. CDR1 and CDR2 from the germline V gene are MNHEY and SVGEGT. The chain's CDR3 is CASSYGQRNTEAFF. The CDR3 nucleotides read TGTGCCAGCAGTTACGGACAGCGGAACACTGAAGCTTTCTTT.

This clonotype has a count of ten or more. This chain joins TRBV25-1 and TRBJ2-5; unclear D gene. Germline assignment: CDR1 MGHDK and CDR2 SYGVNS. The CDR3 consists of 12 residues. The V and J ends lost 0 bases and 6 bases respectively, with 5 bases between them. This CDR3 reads CASSEYLQTQYF. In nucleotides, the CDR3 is TGTGCCAGCAGTGAATATCTGCAGACCCAGTACTTC.

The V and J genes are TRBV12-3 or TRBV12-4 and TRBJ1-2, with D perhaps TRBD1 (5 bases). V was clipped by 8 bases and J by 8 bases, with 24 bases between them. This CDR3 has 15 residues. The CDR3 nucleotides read TGTGCCAGCCTGAGAGGGGATCCCTCGACTCGGGGCTACACCTTC. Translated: CASLRGDPSTRGYTF.